A single sample is the source of the 14 T cell receptor beta chains below, sequenced in a study of neurological immune-mediated disorders (dated by TCRdb to 2018 to 2020). The library came from 5' RACE. TCRdb records Illumina HiSeq 2500 as the sequencer. TCRdb took the public reads, trimmed them with fastp at Q25, ran MiXCR for clone calling and kept in-frame beta chains. For every CDR3 protein sequence, its rows merge into one entry that carries the most common genes and DNA. The sample includes about 50,000 distinct CDR3 sequences, with approximately 6.2% observed a single time. The top ten hold approximately 1.5% of the sample. Sequencing used CD4+ T cells from blood. These receptors were collected from a woman between 18 and 29 years old with multiple sclerosis.

In its sample, this clonotype was seen many times. This chain connects TRBV6-6 to TRBJ2-2, with a possible D match to TRBD2 (6 bases). V lost 3 bases and J lost 9, with 14 bases in between. This CDR3 comprises 14 residues. Germline CDR1 MNHNY, CDR2 SVGAGI (reference sequence). For the CDR3, the DNA is TGTGCCAGCAGTTATCCCGGAGGAGGGCGGGAGCTGTTTTTT. It codes for CASSYPGGGRELFF.

This clonotype was recorded at least ten times. The chain couples TRBV27 to TRBJ1-2, with 8 bases lining up with TRBD1. This CDR3 region has 15 residues. Trimming at V came to 4 bases and at J to 4 bases, leaving 8 bases not matched to a gene. Germline V gene sequence: CDR1 MNHEY, CDR2 SMNVEV (reference sequence). CDR3 amino acids: CASSSTGVGTYGYTF. The CDR3 DNA follows: TGTGCCAGCAGTTCGACAGGGGTGGGCACCTATGGCTACACCTTC.

This sequence joins TRBV28 and TRBJ1-6; possible D gene TRBD1, 5 bases. The germline V gene has CDR1 MDHEN and CDR2 SYDVKM. V was pared by 6 bases and J by 0 bases, with 15 bases between. The CDR3 is 17 amino acids. CDR3 in DNA: TGTGCCAGCAGCCCCGGGGCGGGGAGCTCCTATAATTCACCCCTCCACTTT. The encoded protein is CASSPGAGSSYNSPLHF.

The table lists this clonotype with many counts. The chain employs TRBV7-2 and TRBJ2-3, with 7 bases fitting TRBD2. The CDR3 loop spans 15 amino acids. After removal of 5 bases from V and 9 bases from J, the junction contained 14 bases not matched to a gene. CDR1 is SGHTA, CDR2 FQGNSA, per germline. The CDR3, as DNA: TGTGCCAGCAGCCCATTCGGAGCGGGGCAGCAAACGCAGTATTTT. It codes for CASSPFGAGQQTQYF. The full variable domain, with the rest looked up from reference TRBV7-2 and TRBJ2-3, is GAGVSQSPSNKVTEKGKDVELRCDPISGHTALYWYRQSLGQGLEFLIYFQGNSAPDKSGLPSDRFSAERTGGSVSTLTIQRTQQEDSAVYLCASSPFGAGQQTQYFGPGTRLTVL.

This clonotype has at least ten counts. The rearrangement joins TRBV5-1 to TRBJ2-1, with 11 bases matching TRBD2. The J segment lost 7 bases and the V segment lost 0 bases, leaving 6 bases of the junction unmatched. The length of the CDR3 is 16 residues. Germline values: CDR1 SGHRS, CDR2 YFSETQ. The CDR3 reads CASSLGLAGGFNEQFF. As DNA, the CDR3 is TGCGCCAGCAGCTTGGGGCTAGCGGGAGGTTTTAATGAGCAGTTCTTC.

Many counts were recorded for this clonotype. The genes are TRBV19 and TRBJ2-2; D remains ambiguous. Germline loops: CDR1 LNHDA, CDR2 SQIVND (reference sequence). The length of the CDR3 is 14 residues. Trimming left V 6 bases short and J 3 bases short, with 11 bases between. Written as DNA, the CDR3 is TGTGCCAGTAGGTACGCAGGTTACACCGGGGAGCTGTTTTTT. The encoded protein is CASRYAGYTGELFF.

The sample holds many counts of this clonotype. V is TRBV20-1 and J is TRBJ1-6, with 10 nucleotides matching TRBD1. V shed 7 bases, J shed 9 bases, and the junction held 6 bases outside the gene matches. The germline gives CDR1 DFQATT, CDR2 SNEGSKA (reference sequence). CDR3 size: 13 residues. The chain's CDR3 is CSVKGQGVSPLHF. The CDR3 DNA is TGCAGTGTCAAAGGACAGGGGGTTTCACCCCTCCACTTT.

This clonotype was observed at least ten times. The chain employs TRBV27 and TRBJ2-3; TRBD1 agrees at 7 bases. Unmatched junction bases numbered 7, after V lost 6 bases and J lost 1 base. Germline V gene data show CDR1 as MNHEY and CDR2 as SMNVEV (reference sequence). The CDR3 is 15 amino acids. This CDR3 is CASSKRGLGTDTQYF. As DNA, the CDR3 is TGTGCCAGCAGCAAAAGGGGGCTGGGCACAGATACGCAGTATTTT.

This clonotype was detected ten times or more. The rearrangement joins TRBV6-5 to TRBJ1-6; unclear D gene. From germline, CDR1 is MNHEY and CDR2 SVGAGI. The CDR3 runs 17 residues. The germline V and J ends were trimmed by 6 bases and 1 base, with 16 bases remaining between them. This CDR3 reads CASSPNFKGSYNSPLHF. Written as DNA, the CDR3 is TGTGCCAGCAGCCCTAACTTCAAGGGTTCCTATAATTCACCCCTCCACTTT.

This clonotype has ten or more counts. The chain combines TRBV20-1 with TRBJ2-7, with 15 bases that match TRBD2. The V and J ends lost 6 bases and 0 bases, in that order; junction bases with no gene match: 3. In germline, CDR1 is DFQATT, CDR2 SNEGSKA (reference sequence). The length of the CDR3 is 15 residues. CDR3 DNA: TGCAGTGCAAGGGGACTAGCGGGGGGCTCCTACGAGCAGTACTTC. Translated, it gives CSARGLAGGSYEQYF.

The table lists this clonotype with many counts. The rearrangement uses TRBV27 and TRBJ1-2, with D perhaps matching TRBD1 (5 bases). This CDR3 spans 13 amino acids. V was trimmed by 8 bases and J by 2 bases, leaving 12 bases between them. Germline loops: CDR1 MNHEY, CDR2 SMNVEV (reference sequence). The CDR3 is CASAVRENYGYTF. The CDR3 DNA is TGTGCCAGCGCCGTCAGGGAAAACTATGGCTACACCTTC.

This clonotype showed up many times. The chain has TRBV15 and TRBJ2-7, with D maybe TRBD1 (6 bases). Germline lookup yields CDR1 LNHNV and CDR2 YYDKDF (reference sequence). The CDR3 sequence is 15 residues long. V gave up 0 bases and J gave up 6 bases, with 15 bases separating them. Here the CDR3 reads CATSRDITGPGEQYV. In DNA form, the CDR3 reads TGTGCCACCAGCAGAGATATTACAGGGCCGGGCGAGCAGTACGTC.

This clonotype was seen many times. DNA for the CDR3: TGCAGTGCTAGACGAACAGGGGTGAACACTGAAGCTTTCTTT. Residues: CSARRTGVNTEAFF. The chain employs TRBV20-1 and TRBJ1-1; 7 bases match TRBD1. The germline V gene encodes CDR1 DFQATT and CDR2 SNEGSKA (reference sequence). V trimming: 2 bases; J trimming: 0 bases; junction bases outside the gene matches: 3. This CDR3 is built from 14 residues.

This clonotype was found many times. This chain connects TRBV20-1 to TRBJ2-1; 8 nucleotides line up with TRBD2. V shed 0 bases, J shed 2 bases, and the junction held 15 bases outside the gene matches. The CDR3 runs 19 residues. In germline, CDR1 is DFQATT, CDR2 SNEGSKA (reference sequence). The CDR3 loop reads CSARDSGDTRGAPYNEQFF. In nucleotides, the CDR3 is TGCAGTGCTAGAGATTCAGGGGATACGCGGGGGGCCCCCTACAATGAGCAGTTCTTC.